The source of this T cell receptor (beta chain) is a study of cytomegalovirus exposure and HLA in healthy donors. The V gene end was trimmed by 5 bases and the J gene end by 4 bases; junction bases not matched to a gene: 7. Germline V lookup: CDR1 PRHDT, CDR2 FYEKMQ (reference sequence). The CDR3 length is 14 residues. Primers for the PCR totalled 60 Vbeta and 13 Jbeta. Per the authors' pipeline: Roughly 11 million of the approximately 80 million unique TCR beta chains counted in a later analysis were shared. Generated by immunoSEQ multiplex PCR, the TCRdb table keeps only in-frame clones and is missing some. D and trimming were read from the DNA, whereas the V and J calls and clone size are those reported in that table. The sample yields over 130,000 clones, over 75% seen once.

The sequencing input was PBMCs. The chain couples TRBV13 to TRBJ2-7, with 8 bases matching TRBD1. This clonotype was sampled from a female donor in good health and CMV-seronegative. CDR3 residues: CASSPGQGRYEQYF. The CDR3 bases are TGTGCCAGCAGCCCCGGACAGGGTCGGTACGAGCAGTACTTC.